The 27 T cell receptor beta chains given below trace back to one sample, sequenced in a study of blood T cell repertoires in COVID-19. Libraries were prepared by immunoSEQ multiplex PCR; TCRdb keeps only in-frame clonotypes and omits some of them. This table holds about 180,000 clones, 75% to 85% found once. Input material: PBMCs or T cells enriched from blood (not recorded which). These receptors all stem from a man aged 50 or older who had recovered from COVID-19.

This chain connects TRBV7-9 to TRBJ1-3, with D possibly TRBD1 on 5 matching bases. CDR1 and CDR2 (germline): SEHNR, FQNEAQ (reference sequence). Trimming shortened V by 2 bases and J by 2 bases, and 7 bases separated the two germline ends. This CDR3 region has 14 residues. This chain's CDR3 is CASSLSTAGNTIYF. The CDR3 DNA reads as TGTGCCAGCAGCTTATCGACAGCTGGAAACACCATATATTTT.

This clone was seen a handful of times. J is TRBJ1-2 and V is TRBV19; D possibly corresponds to TRBD1 (5 bases). Trimming pared 11 bases from V and 0 bases from J, leaving 13 bases between. CDR3 size: 13 residues. Germline CDR1 reads LNHDA; CDR2 reads SQIVND (reference sequence). CDR3: CAARQSSNYGYTF. Here the CDR3 DNA reads TGTGCCGCAAGACAGAGTTCTAACTATGGCTACACCTTC.

This chain uses TRBV5-1 with TRBJ1-4; 7 bases line up with TRBD1. Trimming at V came to 4 bases and at J to 8 bases, leaving 20 bases not matched to a gene. CDR1 and CDR2 from the germline V gene are SGHRS and YFSETQ. CDR3 length equals 18 residues. The chain's CDR3 is CASSATGATWGVSEKLFF. Here the CDR3 DNA reads TGCGCCAGCAGCGCTACAGGGGCCACCTGGGGAGTGAGCGAAAAACTGTTTTTT.

This clone has only one observation. This chain joins TRBV3-1 (or the pseudogene TRBV3-2) and TRBJ2-1; perhaps TRBD1 as D (7 bases). V gave up 8 bases and J gave up 9 bases, with 23 bases separating them. This CDR3 comprises 15 residues. Per the germline V gene, CDR1 is LGHDT and CDR2 is YNNKEL (reference sequence). This CDR3 reads CASALGQGGSAEQFF. DNA of the CDR3: TGTGCCAGCGCCTTAGGGCAGGGGGGTTCGGCTGAGCAGTTCTTC.

Concerning this clone itself: A much larger clone is a single base away; this may be a read error. Within the sample, other DNA sequences also encode this same CDR3. V usage is TRBV6-1 and J usage is TRBJ2-5; 12 bases agree with TRBD2. Germline values: CDR1 MNHNS, CDR2 SASEGT. Trimming at V came to 3 bases and at J to 2 bases, leaving 1 base not matched to a gene. This CDR3 is 15 amino acids long. DNA of the CDR3: TGTGCCAGCAGTGAGCTAGCGGGGGGGCAAGAGACCCAGTACTTC. This translates into CASSELAGGQETQYF.

The chain couples TRBV2 to TRBJ1-2; TRBD1 agrees at 8 bases. Per germline, CDR1 SNHLY and CDR2 FYNNEI. J was trimmed by 3 bases and V by 3 bases; bases with no gene match: 3. The CDR3 is 14 amino acids. The CDR3 loop is CASSDDRGDYGYTF. CDR3 sequence (DNA): TGTGCCAGCAGTGACGACAGGGGTGACTATGGCTACACCTTC.

The rearrangement joins TRBV6-5 to TRBJ1-5, with 8 positions matching TRBD1. V shed 6 bases and J 3 bases; nucleotides not matched to a gene: 7. The CDR3 has 15 residues. Germline CDR1 is MNHEY and CDR2 is SVGAGI. The CDR3 nucleotides are TGTGCCAGCAGGACCGGGACAGGAATCAATCAGCCCCAGCATTTT. Translating gives CASRTGTGINQPQHF.

V is TRBV7-6 and J is TRBJ2-5; 8 nucleotides align to TRBD2. CDR1 and CDR2 (germline): SGHVS, FNYEAQ. The CDR3 is 15 residues long. The junction had 4 bases not matched to a gene; V was cut back by 4 bases and J by 0 bases. CDR3 sequence: CASSSSGQYQETQYF. DNA for the CDR3: TGTGCCAGCAGCTCTAGCGGGCAGTACCAAGAGACCCAGTACTTC.

This sequence joins TRBV7-9 and TRBJ2-6; 10 nucleotides agree with TRBD1. CDR1 and CDR2 (germline): SEHNR, FQNEAQ (reference sequence). This CDR3 contains 17 residues. V gave up 8 bases and J gave up 4 bases; unmatched junction bases: 11. The DNA of the CDR3 is TGTGCCAGCCCCGTCCGGGACAGGGGAAACGGGGCCAACGTCCTGACTTTC. This codes for CASPVRDRGNGANVLTF. Combining the CDR3 with reference TRBV7-9 and TRBJ2-6 gives the whole variable domain DTGVSQNPRHKITKRGQNVTFRCDPISEHNRLYWYRQTLGQGPEFLTYFQNEAQLEKSRLLSDRFSAERPKGSFSTLEIQRTEQGDSAMYLCASPVRDRGNGANVLTFGAGSRLTVL.

The chain employs TRBV28 and TRBJ1-5; D uncertain. Germline CDR1 MDHEN, CDR2 SYDVKM. The CDR3 has 14 residues. The germline V and J ends were trimmed by 4 bases and 0 bases, with 7 bases remaining between them. CDR3 DNA sequence: TGTGCCAGCAGTTCCATCCATAGCAATCAGCCCCAGCATTTT. This sequence encodes CASSSIHSNQPQHF. Full variable domain (outside the CDR3, taken from reference TRBV28 and TRBJ1-5): DVKVTQSSRYLVKRTGEKVFLECVQDMDHENMFWYRQDPGLGLRLIYFSYDVKMKEKGDIPEGYSVSREKKERFSLILESASTNQTSMYLCASSSIHSNQPQHFGDGTRLSIL.

V usage is TRBV19 and J usage is TRBJ1-6; 7 bases agree with TRBD1. CDR1 LNHDA and CDR2 SQIVND come from the germline V gene (reference sequence). The CDR3 runs 14 residues. The trim removed 3 bases at V and 7 bases at J, leaving 3 bases unmatched. The CDR3 DNA sequence: TGTGCCAGTAGTATCGGGACAGTAAATTCACCCCTCCACTTT. This sequence encodes CASSIGTVNSPLHF.

In its sample, this clone ranks as medium-sized. This chain joins TRBV5-1 and TRBJ2-2; 7 nucleotides line up with TRBD1. Germline loops: CDR1 SGHRS, CDR2 YFSETQ. V was clipped by 4 bases and J by 6 bases; unmatched bases: 3. This CDR3 has 13 residues. In DNA form, the CDR3 reads TGCGCCAGCAGCCAGGGACAGCCCGGGGAGCTGTTTTTT. It yields the protein CASSQGQPGELFF.

This clone was observed once. CDR3 bases: TGTGCCAGTAGTATGGGACAGGCCCCTACCTACGAGCAGTACTTC. Translation: CASSMGQAPTYEQYF. This chain links TRBV19 with TRBJ2-7, with TRBD1 matching 8 bases. V dropped 3 bases and J dropped 2; count of bases not matched to a gene: 6. CDR3 size: 15 residues. Germline CDR1 is LNHDA and CDR2 is SQIVND (reference sequence).

CDR3 DNA: TGTGCCAGCAGTTACTCGTTTGGTACTAGCACAGATACGCAGTATTTT. Translating gives CASSYSFGTSTDTQYF. The chain joins TRBV6-5 to TRBJ2-3; D is unclear. Trimming pared 0 bases from V and 0 bases from J, leaving 10 bases between. Germline-derived CDR1 and CDR2 are MNHEY and SVGAGI. This CDR3 region has 16 residues.

The rearrangement joins TRBV10-3 to TRBJ1-4; D unclear. The germline V and J ends were trimmed by 2 bases and 5 bases, with 6 bases remaining between them. Germline CDR1 reads ENHRY; CDR2 reads SYGVKD. The CDR3 has 13 residues. The CDR3 DNA reads as TGTGCCATCAGTGAGAACCTAAATGAAAAACTGTTTTTT. It specifies CAISENLNEKLFF.

The chain has TRBV7-9 and TRBJ2-5, with a possible D match to TRBD2 (6 bases). V dropped 7 bases and J dropped 2 bases, with 11 bases sitting between them. This CDR3 spans 13 amino acids. CDR1 is SEHNR and CDR2 is FQNEAQ in the germline V gene (reference sequence). CDR3 DNA sequence: TGTGCCAGCACCCGGGACTCTCAAGAGACCCAGTACTTC. It is translated as CASTRDSQETQYF.

This clone appeared a single time. V usage is TRBV7-9 and J usage is TRBJ2-3; 7 bases are shared with TRBD1. V gave up 5 bases and J gave up 1 base; unmatched junction bases: 6. In germline, CDR1 is SEHNR, CDR2 FQNEAQ (reference sequence). The CDR3 has 15 residues. CDR3 residues: CASSRGQRGTDTQYF. CDR3 in DNA: TGTGCCAGCAGCCGGGGACAGAGAGGCACAGATACGCAGTATTTT.

The rearrangement joins TRBV5-4 to TRBJ2-7; 8 nucleotides line up with TRBD2. The CDR3 totals 15 residues. Unmatched junction bases numbered 5, after V lost 0 bases and J lost 3 bases. Per germline, CDR1 SGHNT and CDR2 YYREEE (reference sequence). The chain's CDR3 is CASSLDVAGGYEQYF. CDR3 in DNA: TGTGCCAGCAGCTTGGATGTTGCGGGGGGCTACGAGCAGTACTTC.

The gene calls are TRBV6-5 and TRBJ1-5; the match to TRBD1 covers 7 bases. Germline assignment: CDR1 MNHEY and CDR2 SVGAGI. Losses at the gene ends were 6 bases for V and 2 bases for J; bases not matched to a gene: 7. The CDR3 totals 15 residues. The chain's CDR3 is CASRTPGQRNQPQHF. The CDR3 region has the DNA TGTGCCAGCAGGACACCGGGACAGCGCAATCAGCCCCAGCATTTT.

This chain uses TRBV2 with TRBJ1-1; 9 bases fit TRBD1. The CDR3 covers 14 residues. CDR1 is SNHLY and CDR2 is FYNNEI in the germline V gene. The V and J ends lost 7 bases and 0 bases, in that order; junction bases with no gene match: 3. This CDR3 is CASNGQGMNTEAFF. The CDR3 nucleotides are TGTGCCAGCAACGGACAGGGGATGAACACTGAAGCTTTCTTT.

This chain connects TRBV5-6 to TRBJ1-1; TRBD1 might be the D (6 bases). This CDR3 contains 15 residues. Germline CDR1 is SGHDT and CDR2 is YYEEEE. V lost 5 bases and J lost 0, with 14 bases in between. The CDR3 loop is CASSQRTVLNTEAFF. The DNA for the CDR3 is TGTGCCAGCAGTCAGAGGACAGTCCTGAACACTGAAGCTTTCTTT.

V is TRBV6-5 and J is TRBJ1-2; a weak D match, TRBD1 (5 bases). V lost 2 bases to trimming and J lost 4 bases, with 8 bases between them. Germline assignment: CDR1 MNHEY and CDR2 SVGAGI. The length of the CDR3 is 13 residues. CDR3 bases: TGTGCCAGCAGTTACGAACAGGCCTATGGCTACACCTTC. It encodes CASSYEQAYGYTF.

The gene calls are TRBV6-6 and TRBJ2-1, with 8 bases fitting TRBD1. Germline assignment: CDR1 MNHNY and CDR2 SVGAGI (reference sequence). The V gene end was trimmed by 6 bases and the J gene end by 6 bases; junction bases not matched to a gene: 10. The CDR3 is 15 amino acids. The CDR3 DNA reads TGTGCCAGCAGCCTGACGGGACAGGACTTCAATGAGCAGTTCTTC. It is translated as CASSLTGQDFNEQFF.

This chain links TRBV6-4 with TRBJ1-1, with TRBD1 identical over 7 bases. The trim removed 6 bases at V and 5 bases at J, leaving 6 bases unmatched. Germline values: CDR1 MRHNA, CDR2 SNTAGT. The length of the CDR3 is 13 residues. CDR3 nucleotides: TGTGCCAGCAGAGCTCAGGGGGAGACTGAAGCTTTCTTT. This sequence encodes CASRAQGETEAFF.

The chain recombines TRBV27 with TRBJ1-1; D gene uncertain. The V end lost 5 bases, the J end lost 6 bases, and 19 bases lay between the germline ends. The CDR3 spans 15 residues. CDR1 and CDR2 (germline): MNHEY, SMNVEV (reference sequence). Here the CDR3 DNA reads TGTGCCAGCAGTCAACAACATAGTCCGGGGTCTGAAGCTTTCTTT. Amino acid sequence: CASSQQHSPGSEAFF.

Points on this clone: This sequence may be a read error, since a much larger clone differs from it by one base. Other DNA sequences in the same sample also yield this CDR3. The rearrangement joins TRBV3-1 (or the pseudogene TRBV3-2) to TRBJ2-7; no clear D gene. Germline CDR1 and CDR2: LGHDT and YNNKEL (reference sequence). The CDR3 contains 13 residues. Trimming removed 1 base from V and 2 bases from J, with 6 bases in between. The CDR3 DNA is TGTGCCAGCAGCCAAGCCCGGGCCTACGAGCAGTACTTC. This codes for CASSQARAYEQYF.

The chain is built from TRBV2 and TRBJ2-1; D possibly corresponds to TRBD2 (5 bases). This CDR3 is 15 amino acids long. The V gene's germline CDR1 is SNHLY and CDR2 FYNNEI. V lost 2 bases and J lost 7, with 15 bases in between. The CDR3 DNA reads TGTGCCAGCAGTGAAAGCTTACGGGGTAGGAATGAGCAGTTCTTC. It codes for CASSESLRGRNEQFF.